The clone carrying this TCR beta chain has more than one count but fewer than ten. The antigen is unknown. The data are from a study of T cell responses to AZD1222 COVID-19 vaccine. Only in-frame clones appear in the TCRdb table, and some are missing; sequencing was by immunoSEQ multiplex PCR. Here the sample spans about 130,000 clones, 93% being singletons. Study-wide points: Across spike, vaccine-associated CD4 TCRs were found, dominant at 160-218 and 743-854. The study reported that nearly half of spike-specific TCRs target unmutated variant regions.

The TCR was taken from an adult in good health. Sequencing used peripheral blood, obtained on day 0 of AZD1222 vaccination.

CDR3 loop: CASSVGKDGSNYGYTF. Written as DNA, the CDR3 is TGTGCCAGCAGCGTAGGAAAGGACGGATCGAACTATGGCTACACCTTC. The rearrangement joins TRBV9 to TRBJ1-2; no definite D call. Germline CDR1 reads SGDLS; CDR2 reads YYNGEE. The CDR3 has 16 residues. The V end was cut by 0 bases, the J end by 2 bases, with 14 bases between.